The 19 T cell receptor beta chains below come from one sample, sequenced in a study of shared clonotypes between healthy human individuals. The assay was immunoSEQ multiplex PCR, and TCRdb's table has in-frame clones only and misses some. Here the sample spans about half a million clones, approximately 85% being singletons. The sample was PBMCs. These receptors all come from a woman aged 40 to 50 in good health. Some clones in this sample may be carry-over from other donors' samples.

The chain combines TRBV29-1 with TRBJ2-3, with D tentatively TRBD2 (5 bases). CDR1 SQVTM and CDR2 ANQGSEA come from the germline V gene. The CDR3 runs 14 residues. V was clipped by 3 bases and J by 0 bases, with 10 bases between them. The CDR3, as DNA: TGCAGCGTTGAGAGCGGCGCAAGCACAGATACGCAGTATTTT. Its protein product is CSVESGASTDTQYF.

This clone was detected once. The chain joins TRBV7-3 to TRBJ2-7, with 8 bases identical to TRBD2. The length of the CDR3 is 13 residues. Unmatched junction bases numbered 4, after V lost 5 bases and J lost 4 bases. Per germline, CDR1 SGHTA and CDR2 FQGTGA. The CDR3 sequence: CASSLLAEYEQYF. CDR3 bases: TGTGCCAGCAGCCTACTAGCGGAATACGAGCAGTACTTC.

The rearrangement links TRBV28 to TRBJ2-2; 11 nucleotides agree with TRBD2. The germline V gene has CDR1 MDHEN and CDR2 SYDVKM. With 3 bases clipped from V and 3 bases from J, the junction kept 6 bases outside the gene matches. The CDR3 loop spans 17 amino acids. The CDR3 DNA sequence: TGTGCCAGCAGTTTCATAGCGGGAGGGTGGGACACCGGGGAGCTGTTTTTT. This gives the protein CASSFIAGGWDTGELFF.

On this clone: Other DNA sequences in this sample translate to the same CDR3. The V call is TRBV2, the J call TRBJ1-5; TRBD1 aligns across 8 bases. V was clipped by 4 bases and J by 5 bases; unmatched bases: 4. The CDR3 spans 14 residues. CDR1 and CDR2 (germline): SNHLY, FYNNEI. The chain's CDR3 is CASSATGGDQPQHF. CDR3 DNA: TGTGCCAGCAGTGCAACAGGGGGTGATCAGCCCCAGCATTTT.

This chain links TRBV7-2 with TRBJ2-7; 8 nucleotides agree with TRBD1. There are 16 residues in the CDR3. The V and J ends lost 5 bases and 3 bases, in that order; junction bases with no gene match: 12. Germline values: CDR1 SGHTA, CDR2 FQGNSA. CDR3 sequence reads: CASSPGGPTGVYEQYF. The CDR3 coding sequence is TGTGCCAGCAGCCCCGGGGGACCGACAGGGGTCTACGAGCAGTACTTC.

The chain employs TRBV11-2 and TRBJ2-3; possible D gene TRBD2, 5 bases. Deletions cut 0 bases from V and 3 bases from J, with 13 bases between. Germline values: CDR1 SGHAT, CDR2 FQNNGV. This CDR3 has 16 amino acids. Here the CDR3 reads CASSLDSRRGTDTQYF. CDR3 DNA sequence: TGTGCCAGCAGCTTAGATAGTCGTAGAGGGACAGATACGCAGTATTTT.

This chain uses TRBV7-9 with TRBJ1-1; 10 nucleotides align to TRBD1. Germline CDR1 reads SEHNR; CDR2 reads FQNEAQ (reference sequence). V gave up 2 bases and J gave up 5 bases; unmatched junction bases: 8. The CDR3 is 16 residues long. CDR3 DNA: TGTGCCAGCAGCTTACCCGGGACAGGGGCAGAGACTGAAGCTTTCTTT. It yields the protein CASSLPGTGAETEAFF.

Written as DNA, the CDR3 is TGTGCCAGCAGTGCCCGCCGGGACAGCCGTTTAAACGAGCAGTACTTC. This encodes CASSARRDSRLNEQYF. V usage is TRBV6-1 and J usage is TRBJ2-7; 7 bases line up with TRBD1. V shed 4 bases, J shed 5 bases, and the junction held 14 bases outside the gene matches. The CDR3 has 16 amino acids. CDR1 is MNHNS and CDR2 is SASEGT in the germline V gene.

About this clone itself: The junction shows a germline mismatch at one end, possibly a read error. This chain connects TRBV7-9 to TRBJ2-5, with 7 positions matching TRBD1. The CDR3 is 12 residues long. The germline V gene encodes CDR1 SEHNR and CDR2 FQNEAQ (reference sequence). In DNA, the CDR3 is TGTGCCAGCAGCTTAGACAGGGGCGCAAGGAACTTC. It encodes CASSLDRGARNF. Using reference TRBV7-9 and TRBJ2-5 for the parts outside the CDR3, the full variable domain is DTGVSQNPRHKITKRGQNVTFRCDPISEHNRLYWYRQTLGQGPEFLTYFQNEAQLEKSRLLSDRFSAERPKGSFSTLEIQRTEQGDSAMYLCASSLDRGARNFGPGTRLLVL.

The chain links TRBV5-4 to TRBJ2-2; 16 positions match TRBD2. The CDR3 spans 19 residues. Losses at the gene ends were 4 bases for V and 5 bases for J; bases not matched to a gene: 11. Looked up from germline, CDR1 is SGHNT and CDR2 is YYREEE (reference sequence). CDR3 nucleotide sequence: TGTGCCAGCAGCCCGGGGGGACTAGCGGGAGGGCCGCAAACCGGGGAGCTGTTTTTT. It is translated as CASSPGGLAGGPQTGELFF.

The chain has TRBV15 and TRBJ1-3; no firm D call. The germline CDR1 and CDR2 sequences are LNHNV and YYDKDF (reference sequence). V dropped 2 bases and J dropped 4 bases, with 6 bases sitting between them. The CDR3 is 13 amino acids. CDR3 residues: CATSRQLGNTIYF. The CDR3 nucleotides are TGTGCCACCAGCAGACAGTTAGGAAACACCATATATTTT. Full variable domain (outside the CDR3, taken from reference TRBV15 and TRBJ1-3): DAMVIQNPRYQVTQFGKPVTLSCSQTLNHNVMYWYQQKSSQAPKLLFHYYDKDFNNEADTPDNFQSRRPNTSFCFLDIRSPGLGDTAMYLCATSRQLGNTIYFGEGSWLTVV.

This clone was observed a handful of times. The chain has TRBV20-1 and TRBJ2-3; D is unresolved. Germline-derived CDR1 and CDR2 are DFQATT and SNEGSKA (reference sequence). The length of the CDR3 is 11 residues. Deletions cut 6 bases from V and 6 bases from J, with 10 bases between. CDR3 in DNA: TGCAGTGCCGAGGATCACGATACGCAGTATTTT. It is translated as CSAEDHDTQYF.

The chain has TRBV28 and TRBJ2-2; D possibly corresponds to TRBD2 (6 bases). The CDR3 covers 20 residues. V lost 2 bases and J 5 bases, leaving 27 bases between the germline ends. Per germline, CDR1 MDHEN and CDR2 SYDVKM. The CDR3: CASSLLKLRTSGALTGELFF. The CDR3 DNA reads as TGTGCCAGCAGTTTACTCAAACTCAGAACCTCGGGAGCGTTGACCGGGGAGCTGTTTTTT.

This chain joins TRBV12-5 and TRBJ1-1, with unresolved D. V dropped 3 bases and J dropped 7 bases, with 24 bases sitting between them. The CDR3 has 17 residues. Germline lookup yields CDR1 LGHNT and CDR2 FRNRAP. CDR3 in amino acids: CASGFPTPGKGGLEAFF. The DNA of the CDR3 is TGTGCTAGTGGTTTTCCCACCCCCGGTAAGGGAGGCCTTGAAGCTTTCTTT.

This clone appeared a few times. The rearrangement joins TRBV11-1 to TRBJ2-7; D might be TRBD1 or TRBD2, each matching 5 bases. Deletions cut 3 bases from V and 6 bases from J, with 18 bases between. The CDR3 is 15 amino acids. CDR1 is SGHAT, CDR2 FQDESV, per germline (reference sequence). The CDR3 spells CASSFGGHGTGEQYF. CDR3 bases: TGTGCCAGCAGCTTTGGAGGTCACGGGACGGGCGAGCAGTACTTC.

The V gene is TRBV2, the J gene TRBJ1-1; 8 positions agree with TRBD1. The junction had 2 bases not matched to a gene; V was cut back by 4 bases and J by 4 bases. CDR3 length: 13 residues. CDR1 is SNHLY, CDR2 FYNNEI, per germline. The CDR3 here is CASSAGGSTEAFF. The CDR3 region has the DNA TGTGCCAGCAGTGCAGGGGGCAGCACTGAAGCTTTCTTT.

The chain links TRBV18 to TRBJ1-1; the match to TRBD1 covers 9 bases. The germline V gene has CDR1 KGHSH and CDR2 LQKENI. The CDR3 sequence is 15 residues long. The V and J ends lost 5 bases and 0 bases, in that order; junction bases with no gene match: 4. The CDR3 spells CASSWTGEMNTEAFF. CDR3 DNA: TGTGCCAGCTCATGGACAGGGGAAATGAACACTGAAGCTTTCTTT. The variable domain in full, completed from reference TRBV18 and TRBJ1-1, reads NAGVMQNPRHLVRRRGQEARLRCSPMKGHSHVYWYRQLPEEGLKFMVYLQKENIIDESGMPKERFSAEFPKEGPSILRIQQVVRGDSAAYFCASSWTGEMNTEAFFGQGTRLTVV.

The chain joins TRBV11-2 to TRBJ2-7; 7 bases line up with TRBD1. Per germline, CDR1 SGHAT and CDR2 FQNNGV. Trimming removed 5 bases from V and 2 bases from J; junction bases left unmatched: 6. The CDR3 covers 14 residues. CDR3 in amino acids: CASSRDSLAYEQYF. The CDR3 region has the DNA TGTGCCAGCAGCCGGGACAGCTTAGCCTACGAGCAGTACTTC.

The chain carries TRBV19 and TRBJ2-7; 9 bases map to TRBD1. Germline trimming cut 5 bases from V and 6 bases from J; bases unmatched to any gene: 8. CDR1 and CDR2 (germline): LNHDA, SQIVND (reference sequence). This CDR3 is built from 14 residues. DNA of the CDR3: TGTGCCAGTAGTTTATCCGGGACAGGGTTCGAGCAGTACTTC. Amino acids: CASSLSGTGFEQYF.